Listed below are T cell receptor beta chains from one sample, sequenced in a study of post-analysis software for immune sequencing data. TCRdb called the PCR reads again in MiXCR, with one record for every CDR3 protein. The sample lists hundreds of thousands of distinct CDR3 sequences, 59% occurring once. The sample comprised blood. The receptors were gathered from a girl aged 2-15 years with multiple sclerosis. CDR3s include the opening cysteine and the closing phenylalanine or tryptophan. Each record gives: V gene, CDR3 length, CDR3 protein.

TRBV12-5,13,CAAYGAGDNEQFF
TRBV10-1,15,CASSGPGQGTDTQYF
TRBV2,17,CASNTPGDPSVRDGYTF
TRBV20-1,14,CSASLAGDPYEQYF
TRBV3-1,13,CASGRGRSSPLHF
TRBV20-1,15,CSARDPEDTHTEAFF
TRBV20-1,14,CSAYDRGNSYEQYF
TRBV4-2,14,CASSQDGGKETQYF
TRBV7-7,16,CASSSGSESSYNEQFF
TRBV12-3/TRBV12-4,15,CASSPATSGSVKQFF
TRBV4-3,17,CASSQDLGTRRQETQYF
TRBV12-3/TRBV12-4,13,CASSLALAGEAFF
TRBV11-2,15,CASSLTSGRVDTQYF
TRBV12-3/TRBV12-4,13,CASSRTRGDAQYF
TRBV12-3/TRBV12-4,15,CASTRTSGVDNEQFF
TRBV3-1,14,CASSPWDHHQPQHF
TRBV10-2,12,CASGRDVDTQYF
TRBV12-3/TRBV12-4,19,CASSPPGTLPSLAKNIQYF
TRBV7-8,14,CASSHLGQQETQYF
TRBV7-9,13,CASSFQGRRGYTF
TRBV5-1,15,CASSFVAGGHDTQYF
TRBV27,17,CASSLDRGHRGDYEQYF
TRBV6-4,13,CASSDGTSNEQFF
TRBV7-2,16,CASSLVVGGAYNEQFF
TRBV3-1,16,CASSRQTSGIYNEQFF
TRBV20-1,15,CSARGLAGYSDTQYF
TRBV19,15,CASSHQGVDLNTQYF
TRBV20-1,11,CSASSPPGYTF
TRBV29-1,12,CSVERSGYEQYF
TRBV6-5,17,CASSYSYSGDVADTQYF
TRBV25-1,17,CASSESRLAGVGETQYF
TRBV27,13,CASSLGQGVEQFF
TRBV5-1,13,CASSLAENTEAFF
TRBV5-1,16,CASSPVGGTSSYKQYF
TRBV5-6,14,CASSYRTGANEQFF
TRBV29-1,15,CSVEDRGGREETQYF
TRBV7-8,16,CASSLVRVGAKNIQYF
TRBV3-1,15,CASSQVTTGNYGYTF
TRBV3-1,18,CASSPLPLETSAPDTQYF
TRBV28,14,CASKNLDRVDGYTF
TRBV3-1,17,CASSQGERGPSYNEQFF
TRBV29-1,12,CSYFALLGTQYF
TRBV27,15,CASSSTGSGTDTQYF
TRBV20-1,11,CSALENTEAFF
TRBV20-1,13,CSARGEGNYGYTF
TRBV5-1,12,CASSLDQGTQYF
TRBV2,14,CASTFGVDTDTQYF
TRBV20-1,12,CSAKETRETQYF
TRBV5-1,16,CASRPTALAGGYEQYF
TRBV6-1,15,CASWHVAGVPLEQYF
TRBV20-1,14,CSAPRVGTGDGYTF
TRBV7-2,14,CASSSRASYNEQFF
TRBV12-3/TRBV12-4,12,CASSLWGNEQYF